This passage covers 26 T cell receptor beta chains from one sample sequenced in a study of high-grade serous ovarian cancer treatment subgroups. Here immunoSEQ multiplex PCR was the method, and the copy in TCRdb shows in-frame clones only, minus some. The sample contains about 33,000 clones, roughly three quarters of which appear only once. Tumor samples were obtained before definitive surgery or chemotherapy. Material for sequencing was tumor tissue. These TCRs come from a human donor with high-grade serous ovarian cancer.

The CDR3 spells CASSLPGLAGATGELFF. Here the CDR3 DNA reads TGCGCCAGCAGCTTGCCGGGACTAGCGGGAGCAACCGGGGAGCTGTTTTTT. J is TRBJ2-2 and V is TRBV5-1; 14 positions match TRBD2. The CDR3 has 17 amino acids. The V and J ends lost 1 base and 5 bases, in that order; junction bases with no gene match: 4. Per the germline V gene, CDR1 is SGHRS and CDR2 is YFSETQ.

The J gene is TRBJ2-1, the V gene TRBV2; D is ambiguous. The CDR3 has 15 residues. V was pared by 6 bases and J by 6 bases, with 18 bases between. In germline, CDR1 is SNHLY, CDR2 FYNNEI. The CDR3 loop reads CASSAEGTHGNEQFF. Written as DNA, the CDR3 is TGTGCCAGCAGCGCTGAAGGAACCCATGGCAATGAGCAGTTCTTC.

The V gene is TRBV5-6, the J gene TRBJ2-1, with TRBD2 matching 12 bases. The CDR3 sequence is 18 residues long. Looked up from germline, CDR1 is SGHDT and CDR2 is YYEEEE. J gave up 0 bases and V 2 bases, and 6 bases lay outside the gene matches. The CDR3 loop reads CASSLPLAGGDSYNEQFF. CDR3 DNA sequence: TGTGCCAGCAGCTTACCTCTAGCGGGAGGGGACTCCTACAATGAGCAGTTCTTC.

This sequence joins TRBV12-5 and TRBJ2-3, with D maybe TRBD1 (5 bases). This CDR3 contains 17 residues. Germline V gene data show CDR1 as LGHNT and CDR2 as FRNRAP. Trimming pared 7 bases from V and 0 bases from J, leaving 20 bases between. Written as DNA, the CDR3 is TGTGCTAGTGCCCTGGTAAGGGGCGGACCGAGCACAGATACGCAGTATTTT. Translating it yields CASALVRGGPSTDTQYF. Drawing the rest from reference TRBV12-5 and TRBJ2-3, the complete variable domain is DARVTQTPRHKVTEMGQEVTMRCQPILGHNTVFWYRQTMMQGLELLAYFRNRAPLDDSGMPKDRFSAEMPDATLATLKIQPSEPRDSAVYFCASALVRGGPSTDTQYFGPGTRLTVL.

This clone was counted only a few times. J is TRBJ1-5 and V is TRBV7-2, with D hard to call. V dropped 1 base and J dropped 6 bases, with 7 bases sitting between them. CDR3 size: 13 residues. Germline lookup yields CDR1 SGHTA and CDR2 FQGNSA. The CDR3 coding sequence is TGTGCCAGCAGCTTAGATCTGGGTCAGCCCCAGCATTTT. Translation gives CASSLDLGQPQHF.

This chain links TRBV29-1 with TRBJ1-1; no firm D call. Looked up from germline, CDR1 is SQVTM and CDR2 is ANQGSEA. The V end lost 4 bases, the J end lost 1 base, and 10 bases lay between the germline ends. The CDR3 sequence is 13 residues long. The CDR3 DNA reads TGCAGCGTTGTTCTGTCAAAGAACACTGAAGCTTTCTTT. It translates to CSVVLSKNTEAFF.

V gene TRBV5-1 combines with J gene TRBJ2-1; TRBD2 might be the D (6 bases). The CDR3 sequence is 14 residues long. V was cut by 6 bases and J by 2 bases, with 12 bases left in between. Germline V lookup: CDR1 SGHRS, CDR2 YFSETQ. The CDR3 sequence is CASNGGNTYNEQFF. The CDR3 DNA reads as TGCGCCAGCAATGGGGGGAACACCTACAATGAGCAGTTCTTC.

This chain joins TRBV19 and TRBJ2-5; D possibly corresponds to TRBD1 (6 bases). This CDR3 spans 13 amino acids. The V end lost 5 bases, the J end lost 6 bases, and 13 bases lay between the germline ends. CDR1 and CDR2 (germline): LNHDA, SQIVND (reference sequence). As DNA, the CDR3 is TGTGCCAGTAGTGCAGGGGAGAGAAAGACCCAGTACTTC. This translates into CASSAGERKTQYF.

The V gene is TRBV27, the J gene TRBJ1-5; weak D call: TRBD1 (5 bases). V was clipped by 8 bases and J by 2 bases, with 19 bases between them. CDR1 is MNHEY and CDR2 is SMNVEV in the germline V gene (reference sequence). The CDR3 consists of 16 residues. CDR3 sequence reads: CASESNGLQGNQPQHF. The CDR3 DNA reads TGTGCCAGCGAATCTAACGGCTTACAGGGCAATCAGCCCCAGCATTTT.

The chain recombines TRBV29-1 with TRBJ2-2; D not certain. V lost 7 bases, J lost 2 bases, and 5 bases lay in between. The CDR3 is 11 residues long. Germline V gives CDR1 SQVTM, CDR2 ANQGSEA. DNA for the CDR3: TGCAGCGCCTATAACACCGGGGAGCTGTTTTTT. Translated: CSAYNTGELFF.

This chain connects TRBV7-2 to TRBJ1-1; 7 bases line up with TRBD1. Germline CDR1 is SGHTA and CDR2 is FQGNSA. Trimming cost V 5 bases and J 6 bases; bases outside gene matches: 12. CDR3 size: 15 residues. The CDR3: CASSVRGQGDAEAFF. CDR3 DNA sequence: TGTGCCAGCAGCGTTCGCGGGCAGGGGGACGCTGAAGCTTTCTTT.

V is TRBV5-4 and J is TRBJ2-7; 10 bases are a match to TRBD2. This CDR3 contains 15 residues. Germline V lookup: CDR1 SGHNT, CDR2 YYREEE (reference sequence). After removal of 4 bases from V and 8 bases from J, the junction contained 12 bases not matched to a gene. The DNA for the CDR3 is TGTGCCAGCAGCGGGGTGGCTAGCGGGAGACCCCAGCAGTACTTC. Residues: CASSGVASGRPQQYF.

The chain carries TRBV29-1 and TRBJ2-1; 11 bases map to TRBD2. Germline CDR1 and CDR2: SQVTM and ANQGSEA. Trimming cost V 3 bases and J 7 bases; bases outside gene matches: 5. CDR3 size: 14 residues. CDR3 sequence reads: CSVEAGLAANEQFF. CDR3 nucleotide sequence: TGCAGCGTTGAGGCGGGACTAGCGGCTAATGAGCAGTTCTTC.

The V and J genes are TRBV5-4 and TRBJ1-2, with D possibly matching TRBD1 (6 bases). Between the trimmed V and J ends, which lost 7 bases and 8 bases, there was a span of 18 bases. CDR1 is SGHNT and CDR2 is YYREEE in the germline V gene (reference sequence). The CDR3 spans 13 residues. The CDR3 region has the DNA TGTGCCAGCCGTACCAGGGGTGGCCGGGGCTACACCTTC. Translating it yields CASRTRGGRGYTF.

The CDR3 sequence is CASSQAPGQGAFLHNQPQHF. The CDR3 region has the DNA TGTGCCAGCAGCCAAGCACCGGGACAGGGGGCTTTTCTCCACAATCAGCCCCAGCATTTT. The chain is built from TRBV14 and TRBJ1-5; 12 bases are shared with TRBD1. This CDR3 is 20 amino acids long. The junction had 13 bases not matched to a gene; V was cut back by 1 base and J by 3 bases. Germline CDR1 is SGHDN and CDR2 is FVKESK.

CDR3 in DNA: TGTGCCAGCAGCATACAGGGGAGGAATGAGCAGTTCTTC. As protein: CASSIQGRNEQFF. The V gene is TRBV7-2, the J gene TRBJ2-1; maybe TRBD1 (7 bases). Germline V lookup: CDR1 SGHTA, CDR2 FQGNSA. The CDR3 spans 13 residues. V was clipped by 5 bases and J by 7 bases, with 12 bases between them.

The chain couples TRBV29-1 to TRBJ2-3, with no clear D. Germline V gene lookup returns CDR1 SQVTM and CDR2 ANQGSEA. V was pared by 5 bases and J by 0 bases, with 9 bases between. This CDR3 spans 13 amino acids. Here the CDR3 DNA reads TGCAGCGTTCTTGTCTCTAGCACAGATACGCAGTATTTT. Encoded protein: CSVLVSSTDTQYF.

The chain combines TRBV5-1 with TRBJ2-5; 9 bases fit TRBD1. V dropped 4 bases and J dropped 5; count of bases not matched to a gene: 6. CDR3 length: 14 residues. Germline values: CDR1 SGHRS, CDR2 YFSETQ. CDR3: CASSTGQGSETQYF. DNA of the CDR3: TGCGCCAGCAGCACAGGACAGGGGTCGGAGACCCAGTACTTC.

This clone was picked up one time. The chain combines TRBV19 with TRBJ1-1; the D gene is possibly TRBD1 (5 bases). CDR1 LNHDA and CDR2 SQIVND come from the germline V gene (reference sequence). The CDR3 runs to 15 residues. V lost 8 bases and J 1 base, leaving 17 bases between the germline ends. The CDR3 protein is CASVRQGRRNTEAFF. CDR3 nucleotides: TGTGCCAGTGTTAGGCAGGGAAGGAGGAACACTGAAGCTTTCTTT. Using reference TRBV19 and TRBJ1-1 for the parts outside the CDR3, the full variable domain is DGGITQSPKYLFRKEGQNVTLSCEQNLNHDAMYWYRQDPGQGLRLIYYSQIVNDFQKGDIAEGYSVSREKKESFPLTVTSAQKNPTAFYLCASVRQGRRNTEAFFGQGTRLTVV.

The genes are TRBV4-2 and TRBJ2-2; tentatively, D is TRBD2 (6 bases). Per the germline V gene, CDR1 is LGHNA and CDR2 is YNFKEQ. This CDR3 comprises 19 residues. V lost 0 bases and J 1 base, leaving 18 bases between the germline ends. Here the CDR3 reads CASSQEGVAGRRNTGELFF. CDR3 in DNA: TGTGCCAGCAGCCAAGAGGGAGTCGCGGGGCGAAGGAACACCGGGGAGCTGTTTTTT.

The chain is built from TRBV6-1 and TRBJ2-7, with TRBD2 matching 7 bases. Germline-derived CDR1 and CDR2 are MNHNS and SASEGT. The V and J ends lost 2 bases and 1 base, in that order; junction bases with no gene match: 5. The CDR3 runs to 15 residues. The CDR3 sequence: CASSEISGSSYEQYF. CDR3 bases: TGTGCCAGCAGTGAAATTAGCGGGTCGTCCTACGAGCAGTACTTC.

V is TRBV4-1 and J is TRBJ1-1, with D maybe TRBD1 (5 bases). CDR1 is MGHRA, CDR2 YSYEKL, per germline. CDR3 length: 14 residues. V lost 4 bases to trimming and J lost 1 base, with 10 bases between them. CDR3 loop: CASSLGTANTEAFF. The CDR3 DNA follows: TGCGCCAGCAGCCTCGGGACGGCGAACACTGAAGCTTTCTTT.

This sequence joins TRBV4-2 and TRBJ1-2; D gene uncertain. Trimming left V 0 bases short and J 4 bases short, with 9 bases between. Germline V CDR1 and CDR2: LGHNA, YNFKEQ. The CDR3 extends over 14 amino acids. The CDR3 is CASSQEPRSYGYTF. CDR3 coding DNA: TGTGCCAGCAGCCAAGAACCCAGAAGCTATGGCTACACCTTC.

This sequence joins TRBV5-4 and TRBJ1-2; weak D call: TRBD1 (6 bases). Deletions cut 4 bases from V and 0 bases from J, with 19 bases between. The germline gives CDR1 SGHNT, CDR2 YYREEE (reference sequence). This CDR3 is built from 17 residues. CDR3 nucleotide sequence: TGTGCCAGCAGCCCACTCCCTAGACAGGCCACTAACTATGGCTACACCTTC. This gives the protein CASSPLPRQATNYGYTF.

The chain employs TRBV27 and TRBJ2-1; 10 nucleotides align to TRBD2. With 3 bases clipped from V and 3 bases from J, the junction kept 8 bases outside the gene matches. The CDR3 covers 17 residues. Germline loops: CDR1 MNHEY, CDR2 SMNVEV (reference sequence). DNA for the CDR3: TGTGCCAGCAGTTTTAACTATGGGACTAGCGTCTACAATGAGCAGTTCTTC. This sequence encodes CASSFNYGTSVYNEQFF.

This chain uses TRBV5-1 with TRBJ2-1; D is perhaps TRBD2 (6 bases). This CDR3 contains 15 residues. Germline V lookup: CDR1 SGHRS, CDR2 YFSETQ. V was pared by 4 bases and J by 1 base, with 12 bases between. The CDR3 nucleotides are TGCGCCAGCAGCAGAGAGCGGGTATCCTACAATGAGCAGTTCTTC. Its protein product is CASSRERVSYNEQFF.